The T cell receptor beta chain under discussion was sequenced for a study of Ad26.COV2.S vaccination and SARS-CoV-2 variants. Study-wide context: The trial was COV1001 and the donor's arm was Ad26.COV2.S.

Documented treatment: around 19 received Ad26.COV2.S at low or high dose, single or two shots; about 5 received placebo; per-sample allocation not given. Sampling occurred on day 63 after the first vaccine or placebo injection. Donation came from an adult in Boston who was aged 18-55 years. The V and J ends lost 7 bases and 2 bases respectively, with 14 bases between them. The CDR3 totals 14 residues. Germline CDR1 is MNHEY and CDR2 is SVGAGI. Here immunoSEQ multiplex PCR was the method, and the copy in TCRdb shows in-frame clones only, minus some. The profile shows fewer than 600,000 clones, roughly nine tenths of them singletons.

The sequencing here drew on peripheral blood, taken in a trial of Ad26.COV2.S vaccine versus placebo. V usage is TRBV6-5 and J usage is TRBJ1-1; D is undetermined. This clonotype was obtained from a person aged 18-60 years who received the Ad26.COV2.S COVID-19 vaccine or a placebo. Here the CDR3 reads CASTTLDSNTEAFF. CDR3 bases: TGTGCCAGCACTACCCTAGATTCTAACACTGAAGCTTTCTTT.